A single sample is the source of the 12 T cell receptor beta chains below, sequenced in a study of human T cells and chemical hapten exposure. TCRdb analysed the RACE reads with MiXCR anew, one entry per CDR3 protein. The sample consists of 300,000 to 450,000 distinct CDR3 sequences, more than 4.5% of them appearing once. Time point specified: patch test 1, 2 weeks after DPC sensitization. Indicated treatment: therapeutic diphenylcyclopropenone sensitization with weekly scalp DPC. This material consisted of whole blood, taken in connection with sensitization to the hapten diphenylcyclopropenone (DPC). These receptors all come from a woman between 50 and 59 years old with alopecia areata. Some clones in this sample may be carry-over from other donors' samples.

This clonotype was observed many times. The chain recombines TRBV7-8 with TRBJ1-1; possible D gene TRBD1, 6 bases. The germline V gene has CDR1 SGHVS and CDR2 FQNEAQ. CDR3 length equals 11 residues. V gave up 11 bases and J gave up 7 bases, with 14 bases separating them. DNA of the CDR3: TGTGCCGCTTGGGGGCCGAGTGAAGCTTTCTTT. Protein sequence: CAAWGPSEAFF.

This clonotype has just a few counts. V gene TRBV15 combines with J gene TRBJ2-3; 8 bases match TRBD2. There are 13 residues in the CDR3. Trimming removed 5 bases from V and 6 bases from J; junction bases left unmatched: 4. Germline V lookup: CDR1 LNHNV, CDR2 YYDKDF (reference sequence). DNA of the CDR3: TGTGCCACCAGCGTAAGCGGGAGTGATACGCAGTATTTT. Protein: CATSVSGSDTQYF.

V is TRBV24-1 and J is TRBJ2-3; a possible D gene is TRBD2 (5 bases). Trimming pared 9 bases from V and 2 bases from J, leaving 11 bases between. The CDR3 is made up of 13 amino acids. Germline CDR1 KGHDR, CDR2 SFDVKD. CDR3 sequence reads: CATWRVATDTQYF. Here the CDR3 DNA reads TGTGCCACCTGGCGGGTAGCCACAGATACGCAGTATTTT.

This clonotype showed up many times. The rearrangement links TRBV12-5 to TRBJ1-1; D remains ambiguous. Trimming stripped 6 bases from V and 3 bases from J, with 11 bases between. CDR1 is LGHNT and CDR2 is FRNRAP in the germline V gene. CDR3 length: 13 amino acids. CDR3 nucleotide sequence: TGTGCTAGTGGGGACCAGGCTTACACTGAAGCTTTCTTT. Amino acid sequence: CASGDQAYTEAFF.

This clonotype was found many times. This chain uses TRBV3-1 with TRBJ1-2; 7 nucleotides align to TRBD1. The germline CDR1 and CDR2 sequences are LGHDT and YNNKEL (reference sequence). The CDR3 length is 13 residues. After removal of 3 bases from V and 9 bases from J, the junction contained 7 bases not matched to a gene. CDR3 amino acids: CASSQKNRGSYTF. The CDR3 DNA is TGTGCCAGCAGCCAGAAGAACAGGGGTAGCTACACCTTC. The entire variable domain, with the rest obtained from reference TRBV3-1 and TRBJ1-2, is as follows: DTAVSQTPKYLVTQMGNDKSIKCEQNLGHDTMYWYKQDSKKFLKIMFSYNNKELIINETVPNRFSPKSPDKAHLNLHINSLELGDSAVYFCASSQKNRGSYTFGSGTRLTVV.

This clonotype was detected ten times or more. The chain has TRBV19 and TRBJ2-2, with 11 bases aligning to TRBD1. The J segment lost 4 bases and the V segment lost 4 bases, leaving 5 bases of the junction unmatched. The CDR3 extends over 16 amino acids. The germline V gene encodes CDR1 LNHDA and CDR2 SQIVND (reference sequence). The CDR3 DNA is TGTGCCAGTAGTACAAGGACAGGGGGCAGCACCGGGGAGCTGTTTTTT. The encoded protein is CASSTRTGGSTGELFF.

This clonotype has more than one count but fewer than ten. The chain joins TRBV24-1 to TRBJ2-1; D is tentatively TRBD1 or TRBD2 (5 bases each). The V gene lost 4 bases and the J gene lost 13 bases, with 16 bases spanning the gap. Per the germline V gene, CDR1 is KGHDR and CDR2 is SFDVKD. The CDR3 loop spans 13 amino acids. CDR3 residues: CATSDPLGDPQFF. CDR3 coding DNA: TGTGCCACCAGTGACCCCCTAGGGGACCCTCAGTTCTTC.

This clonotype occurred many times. As DNA, the CDR3 is TGTGCCAGCAGAATACAGGGTGGCAATCAGCCCCAGCATTTT. Translation gives CASRIQGGNQPQHF. J is TRBJ1-5 and V is TRBV27; D might be TRBD1 (6 bases). The CDR3 runs 14 residues. Trimming left V 6 bases short and J 2 bases short, with 11 bases between. Germline assignment: CDR1 MNHEY and CDR2 SMNVEV (reference sequence).

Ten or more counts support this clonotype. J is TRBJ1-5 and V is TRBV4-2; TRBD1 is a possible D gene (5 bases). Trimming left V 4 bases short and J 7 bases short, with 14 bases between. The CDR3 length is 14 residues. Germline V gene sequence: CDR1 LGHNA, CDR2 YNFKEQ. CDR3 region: CASSPSGGNQPQHF. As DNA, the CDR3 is TGTGCCAGCAGCCCCAGTGGGGGAAACCAGCCCCAGCATTTT.

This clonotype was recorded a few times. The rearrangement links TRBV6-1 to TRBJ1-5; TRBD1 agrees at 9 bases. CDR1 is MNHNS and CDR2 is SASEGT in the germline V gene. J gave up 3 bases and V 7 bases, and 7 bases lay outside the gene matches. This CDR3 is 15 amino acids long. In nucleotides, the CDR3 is TGTGCCAGCACCCTCTGGGACAGGGACAATCAGCCCCAGCATTTT. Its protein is CASTLWDRDNQPQHF.

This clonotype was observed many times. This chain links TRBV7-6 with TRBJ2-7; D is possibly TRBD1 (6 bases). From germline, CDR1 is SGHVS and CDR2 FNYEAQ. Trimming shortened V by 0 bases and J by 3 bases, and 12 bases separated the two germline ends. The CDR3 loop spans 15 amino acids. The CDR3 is CASSLAGADLYEQYF. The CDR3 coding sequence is TGTGCCAGCAGCTTAGCGGGGGCAGACCTCTACGAGCAGTACTTC.

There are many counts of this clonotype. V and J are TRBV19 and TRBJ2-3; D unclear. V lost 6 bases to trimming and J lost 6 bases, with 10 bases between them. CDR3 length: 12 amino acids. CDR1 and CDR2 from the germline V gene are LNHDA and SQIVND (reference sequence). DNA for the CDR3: TGTGCCAGTAGACAGAGTGGGGATACGCAGTATTTT. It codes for CASRQSGDTQYF.